This T cell receptor beta chain was documented in a study of T cell repertoires in cytomegalovirus infection. Study-wide background: Public TCR beta signatures marked donors with CMV infection and the matching HLA. The study, taken as a whole, reports: Dominating the ex vivo response were HLA-C-restricted CMV-specific TCR beta clonotypes. People with CMV and the relevant HLA were identified by cumulative public TCR beta family frequency.

On this clonotype itself: Its specificity is not known.

TCRdb analysed the reads with MiXCR anew, one entry per CDR3 protein. Counted here are about 360,000 distinct CDR3 sequences, around 18% occurring once; the ten biggest clones make up 7.5% to 9%. Trimming shortened V by 4 bases and J by 2 bases, and 11 bases separated the two germline ends. The CDR3 totals 14 residues. Germline V gene lookup returns CDR1 SNHLY and CDR2 FYNNEI. The chain combines TRBV2 with TRBJ2-5; TRBD2 is a possible D gene (6 bases). This sequence originates from a human donor in good health (CMV status not recorded). Some clones in this sample may be carry-over from other donors' samples. The specimen was PBMCs. The CDR3 DNA is TGTGCCAGCAGTGGGGGACTCCATCAAGAGACCCAGTACTTC. Translation gives CASSGGLHQETQYF.